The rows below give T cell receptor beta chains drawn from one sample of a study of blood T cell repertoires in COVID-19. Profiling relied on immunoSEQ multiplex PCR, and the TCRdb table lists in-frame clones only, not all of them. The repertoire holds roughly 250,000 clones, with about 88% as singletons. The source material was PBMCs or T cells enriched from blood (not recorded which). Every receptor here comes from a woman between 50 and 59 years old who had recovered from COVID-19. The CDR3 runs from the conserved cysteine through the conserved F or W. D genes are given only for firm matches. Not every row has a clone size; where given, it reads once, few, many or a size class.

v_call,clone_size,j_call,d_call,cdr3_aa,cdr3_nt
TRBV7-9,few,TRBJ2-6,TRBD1,CASSLAGQDHSSGANVLTF,TGTGCCAGCAGCTTAGCAGGACAGGATCATAGCTCTGGGGCCAACGTCCTGACTTTC
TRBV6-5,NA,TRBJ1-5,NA,CASSLLGRNQPQHF,TGTGCCAGCAGCCTGCTTGGTCGGAATCAGCCCCAGCATTTT
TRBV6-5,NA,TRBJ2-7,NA,CASRSIRGEQYF,TGTGCCAGCAGGTCTATAAGGGGGGAGCAGTACTTC
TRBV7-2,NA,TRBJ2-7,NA,CASSLIAEQYF,TGTGCCAGCAGCTTAATAGCTGAACAGTACTTC
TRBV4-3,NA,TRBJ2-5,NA,CASSQHGVSAGETQYF,TGCGCCAGCAGCCAACACGGGGTATCAGCAGGAGAGACCCAGTACTTC
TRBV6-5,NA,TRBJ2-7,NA,CASSYSTQGRNEQYF,TGTGCCAGCAGTTACTCGACTCAGGGGAGAAACGAGCAGTACTTC
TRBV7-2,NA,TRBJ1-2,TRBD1,CASSLGQGLGEGYTF,TGTGCCAGCAGCTTAGGACAGGGGTTAGGGGAGGGCTACACCTTC
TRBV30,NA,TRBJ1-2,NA,CASIREHGIDGYTF,TGTGCTTCTATTCGGGAGCACGGTATAGACGGCTACACCTTC
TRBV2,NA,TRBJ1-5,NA,CASRGGTSSNQPQHF,TGTGCCAGCAGGGGGGGGACGAGTAGCAATCAGCCCCAGCATTTT
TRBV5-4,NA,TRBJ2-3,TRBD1,CASSLGQGSPDTQYF,TGTGCCAGCAGCTTGGGACAGGGTTCTCCAGATACGCAGTATTTT
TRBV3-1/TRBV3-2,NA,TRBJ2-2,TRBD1,CASSQKRTGANTGELFF,TGTGCCAGCAGCCAAAAAAGGACAGGGGCGAACACCGGGGAGCTGTTTTTT
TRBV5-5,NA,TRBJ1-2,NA,CASSLGGGYGYTF,TGTGCCAGCAGCTTGGGGGGAGGGTACGGCTACACCTTC
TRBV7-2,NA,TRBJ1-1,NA,CASSPEQGNTEAFF,TGTGCCAGCAGCCCCGAACAGGGGAACACTGAAGCTTTCTTT
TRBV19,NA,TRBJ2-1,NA,CASSAQGEEQFF,TGTGCCAGTAGTGCACAGGGTGAGGAGCAGTTCTTC
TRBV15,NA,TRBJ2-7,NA,CATSKDRDTIYEQYF,TGTGCCACCAGCAAGGACCGGGACACCATCTACGAGCAGTACTTC
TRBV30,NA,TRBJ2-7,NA,CAWLGGSGDRYEQYF,TGTGCCTGGTTAGGGGGTAGCGGGGACAGATACGAGCAGTACTTC
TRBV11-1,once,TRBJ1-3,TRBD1,CASSADDRGSGNTIYF,TGTGCCAGCAGCGCCGACGACAGGGGGTCTGGAAACACCATATATTTT
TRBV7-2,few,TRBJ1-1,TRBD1,CASSLKTGRNTEAFF,TGTGCCAGCAGCTTAAAGACAGGGCGGAACACTGAAGCTTTCTTT